The entry below describes one TCR beta chain. These data are taken from a study of blood T cell repertoires in COVID-19. Across the study: Some COVID-19 samples were acute and others convalescent; all came from the United States, Italy and Spain.

CDR3 size: 11 residues. Trimming removed 4 bases from V and 6 bases from J, with 7 bases in between. Original methodology: Reference gene primer amplification gave nucleated cell count estimates. TCRdb keeps only in-frame clones here, not all; method: immunoSEQ multiplex PCR. V and J calls and clone size are those listed in that table; D and trimming were worked out from the DNA. This table has 200,000 to 300,000 clones, 88% appearing once. The V and J genes are TRBV12-3 or TRBV12-4 and TRBJ2-7; weak D call: TRBD2 (6 bases). What was sequenced was peripheral blood. The receptor was derived from a man between 60 and 70 years old who had recovered from COVID-19. CDR3 protein: CASSSSAEQYF. CDR3 in DNA: TGTGCCAGCAGTTCTAGCGCCGAGCAGTACTTC.